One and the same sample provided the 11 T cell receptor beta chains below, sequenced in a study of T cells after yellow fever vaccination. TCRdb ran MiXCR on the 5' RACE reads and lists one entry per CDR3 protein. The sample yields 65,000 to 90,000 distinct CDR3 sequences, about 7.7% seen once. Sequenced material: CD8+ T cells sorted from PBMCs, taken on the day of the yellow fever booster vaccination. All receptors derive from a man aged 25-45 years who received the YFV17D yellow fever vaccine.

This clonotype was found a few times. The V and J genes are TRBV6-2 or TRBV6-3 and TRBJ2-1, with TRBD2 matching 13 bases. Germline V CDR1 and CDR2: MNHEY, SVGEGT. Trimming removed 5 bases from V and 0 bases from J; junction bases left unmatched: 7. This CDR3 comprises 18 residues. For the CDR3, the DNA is TGTGCCAGCAGTCCAGGGACTAGCGGGACTAGCTCCTACAATGAGCAGTTCTTC. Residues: CASSPGTSGTSSYNEQFF.

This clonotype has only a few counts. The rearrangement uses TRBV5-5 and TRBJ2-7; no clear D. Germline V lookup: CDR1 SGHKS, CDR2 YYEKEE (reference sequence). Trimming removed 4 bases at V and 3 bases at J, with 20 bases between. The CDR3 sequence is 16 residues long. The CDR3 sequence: CASSMDDSLRYYEQYF. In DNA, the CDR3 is TGTGCCAGCAGCATGGACGACTCCTTAAGATACTACGAGCAGTACTTC.

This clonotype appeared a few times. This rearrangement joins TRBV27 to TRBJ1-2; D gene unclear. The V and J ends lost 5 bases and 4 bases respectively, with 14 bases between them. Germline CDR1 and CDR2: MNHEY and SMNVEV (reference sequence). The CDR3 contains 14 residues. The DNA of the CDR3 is TGTGCCAGCAGTCCCTACGGGCCCACCTATGGCTACACCTTC. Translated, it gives CASSPYGPTYGYTF.

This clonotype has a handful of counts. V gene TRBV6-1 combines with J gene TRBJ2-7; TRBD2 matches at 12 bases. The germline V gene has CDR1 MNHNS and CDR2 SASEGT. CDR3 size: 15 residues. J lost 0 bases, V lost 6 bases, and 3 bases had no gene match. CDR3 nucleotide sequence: TGTGCCAGCAGAGAGACTAGCGGGAGCTCCTACGAGCAGTACTTC. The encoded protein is CASRETSGSSYEQYF.

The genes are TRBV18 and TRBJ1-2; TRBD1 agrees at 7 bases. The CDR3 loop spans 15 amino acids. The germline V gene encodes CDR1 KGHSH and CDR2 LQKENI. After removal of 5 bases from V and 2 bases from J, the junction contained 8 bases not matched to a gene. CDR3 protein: CASSSSAGGNYGYTF. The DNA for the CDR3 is TGTGCCAGCTCATCGTCCGCAGGGGGGAACTATGGCTACACCTTC.

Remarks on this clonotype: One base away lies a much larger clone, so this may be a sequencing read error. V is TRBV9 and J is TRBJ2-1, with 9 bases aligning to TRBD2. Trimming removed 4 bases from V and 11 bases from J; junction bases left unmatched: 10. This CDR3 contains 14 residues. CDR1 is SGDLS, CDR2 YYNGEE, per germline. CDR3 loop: CASSLGTSSGKQFF. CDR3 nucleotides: TGTGCCAGCAGCCTTGGGACTAGCTCAGGGAAGCAGTTCTTC.

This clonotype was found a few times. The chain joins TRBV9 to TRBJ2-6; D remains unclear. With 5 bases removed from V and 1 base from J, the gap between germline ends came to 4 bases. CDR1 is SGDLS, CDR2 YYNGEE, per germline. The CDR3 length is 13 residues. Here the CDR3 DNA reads TGTGCCAGCAGGGAGTCTGGGGCCAACGTCCTGACTTTC. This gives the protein CASRESGANVLTF.

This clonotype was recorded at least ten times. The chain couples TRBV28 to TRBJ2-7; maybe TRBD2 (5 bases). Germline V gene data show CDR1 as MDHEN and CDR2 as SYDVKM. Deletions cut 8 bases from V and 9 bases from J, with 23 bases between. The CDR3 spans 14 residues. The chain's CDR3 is CASLHGMLGSPQYF. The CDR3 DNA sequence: TGTGCCAGCCTTCACGGGATGCTTGGGTCTCCGCAGTACTTC.

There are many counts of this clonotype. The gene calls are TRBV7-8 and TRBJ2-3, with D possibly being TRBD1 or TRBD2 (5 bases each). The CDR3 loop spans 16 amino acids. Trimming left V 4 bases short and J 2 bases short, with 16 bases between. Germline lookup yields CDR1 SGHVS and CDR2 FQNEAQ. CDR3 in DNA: TGTGCCAGCAGCTCAATTACGGAGGACAACACAGATACGCAGTATTTT. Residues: CASSSITEDNTDTQYF.

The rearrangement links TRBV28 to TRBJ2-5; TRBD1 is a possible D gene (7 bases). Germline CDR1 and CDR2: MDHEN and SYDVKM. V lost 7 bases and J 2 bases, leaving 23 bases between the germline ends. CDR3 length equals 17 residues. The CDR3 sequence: CASIPLAGQGGQETQYF. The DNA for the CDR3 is TGTGCCAGCATCCCCCTAGCAGGGCAGGGGGGTCAAGAGACCCAGTACTTC.

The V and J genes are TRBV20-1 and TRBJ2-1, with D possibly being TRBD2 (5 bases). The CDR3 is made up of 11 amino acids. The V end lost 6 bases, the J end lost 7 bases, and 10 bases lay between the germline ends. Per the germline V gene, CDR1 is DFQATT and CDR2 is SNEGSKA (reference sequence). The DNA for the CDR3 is TGCAGTGCACATCCGGGGAATGAGCAGTTCTTC. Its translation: CSAHPGNEQFF.